The clone carrying this T cell receptor beta chain has at least ten counts. Its antigen is as yet unknown. The data were obtained in a study of identical twins. Regarding the study as a whole: For out-of-frame alpha sequences shared by twins, low generation probability was in excess. Out-of-frame beta chain sequences displayed weaker excess sharing between twins.

Each CDR3 protein gets one entry after TCRdb re-called the 5' RACE reads with MiXCR. In the table there are some 590,000 distinct CDR3 sequences, 7.5% to 10% of which are singletons. The sample was also reused in another study, on yellow fever vaccine responses in identical twins.

Sequenced material: PBMCs. The receptor's source is a woman between 18 and 30 years old in good health.

DNA for the CDR3: TGTGCCAGCAGTCCATTAGCGGGTCTATCCTACAATGAGCAGTTCTTC. Translating it yields CASSPLAGLSYNEQFF. The genes are TRBV27 and TRBJ2-1; 7 nucleotides agree with TRBD2. Germline V CDR1 and CDR2: MNHEY, SMNVEV (reference sequence). CDR3 length: 16 residues. V lost 5 bases, J lost 1 base, and 8 bases stayed unmatched.